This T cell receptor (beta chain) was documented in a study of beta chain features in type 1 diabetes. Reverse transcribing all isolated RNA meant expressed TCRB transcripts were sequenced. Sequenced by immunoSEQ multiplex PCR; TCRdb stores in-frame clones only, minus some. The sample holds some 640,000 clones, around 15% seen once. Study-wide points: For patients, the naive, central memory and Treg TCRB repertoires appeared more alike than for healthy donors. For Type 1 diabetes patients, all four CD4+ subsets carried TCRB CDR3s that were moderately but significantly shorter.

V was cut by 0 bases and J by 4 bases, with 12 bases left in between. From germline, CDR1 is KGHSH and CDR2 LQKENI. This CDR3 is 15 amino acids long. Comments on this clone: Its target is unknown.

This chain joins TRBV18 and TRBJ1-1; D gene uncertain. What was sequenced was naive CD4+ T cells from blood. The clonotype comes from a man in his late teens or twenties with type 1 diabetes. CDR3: CASSPPGMLGTEAFF. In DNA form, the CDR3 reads TGTGCCAGCTCACCACCAGGGATGCTGGGCACTGAAGCTTTCTTT.